This T cell receptor (beta chain) was retrieved from a study of shared clonotypes between healthy human individuals. Study at large: Used for every donor were three CD4 naive, three CD4 memory, two CD8 naive and one CD8 memory plate. General study points: Some naive CD4 clonotypes, approximately 4.5%, turned up in common across several donors.

The CDR3 contains 14 residues. Deletions cut 0 bases from V and 2 bases from J, with 5 bases between. Germline CDR1 reads MGHDK; CDR2 reads SYGVNS. Only Caucasian adults living in Nashville, Tennessee served as donors. For this clone: Its antigen is not known.

Repertoires were generated with immunoSEQ multiplex PCR, while TCRdb's copy carries only in-frame clones and drops some. The table has 1,500,000 or so clones, roughly 95% seen once. The sample was naive CD4+ T cells sorted from blood. Documented subset: CD45RA+ positively selected. This chain links TRBV25-1 with TRBJ1-5; D is undetermined. The TCR originated in a man aged 25-40 years in good health. CDR3 protein: CASSEYAGNQPQHF. The CDR3 nucleotides are TGTGCCAGCAGTGAATACGCAGGCAATCAGCCCCAGCATTTT.